The clone carrying this T cell receptor (beta chain) was observed a handful of times. What it binds is not known. Germline loops: CDR1 SNHLY, CDR2 FYNNEI. The CDR3 is 14 residues long. V was trimmed by 11 bases and J by 3 bases, leaving 19 bases between them. Primers included in the PCR were 60 Vbeta and 13 Jbeta primers. Clones were sequenced by immunoSEQ multiplex PCR, and TCRdb holds only the in-frame ones, with some missing. The data hold tens of thousands of clones, with roughly 75% observed a single time. This specimen comes from a study of cytomegalovirus exposure and HLA in healthy donors. Findings and limits, study-wide: V segments that were indistinguishable, TRBV6-2 and TRBV6-3 among them, were omitted from analysis.

The chain uses TRBV2 and TRBJ2-5; tentatively, D is TRBD2 (8 bases). The sequence was obtained from a middle-aged woman in good health and CMV-seronegative. Sequencing used PBMCs. CDR3 DNA: TGTGCCCGACAGGGTGGAGCGGGGGAAGAGACCCAGTACTTC. Protein product: CARQGGAGEETQYF.